What follows describes a single TCR beta chain. Its matching antigen is unknown. CDR1 is SGHRS and CDR2 is YFSETQ in the germline V gene. The CDR3 length is 18 residues. With 4 bases clipped from V and 9 bases from J, the junction kept 19 bases outside the gene matches. The data were obtained in a study of graft-versus-host responses after intestinal transplantation. Generated by immunoSEQ multiplex PCR, the TCRdb table keeps only in-frame clones and is missing some. The sample includes over 100,000 clones, around 94% of them seen just once. The sequenced sample was unstimulated CD4+ T cells sorted from spleen or lymph node cells, obtained before transplant. The chain employs TRBV5-1 and TRBJ2-1; 10 nucleotides agree with TRBD2. The receptor was derived from a human donor who was the organ donor for an intestinal transplant. As DNA, the CDR3 is TGCGCCAGCAGCCCCCGGGTCCTAGCGGGAGCAACGTCGAGTGAGCAGTTCTTC. It is translated as CASSPRVLAGATSSEQFF. The complete variable domain, with remaining parts taken from reference TRBV5-1 and TRBJ2-1, reads KAGVTQTPRYLIKTRGQQVTLSCSPISGHRSVSWYQQTPGQGLQFLFEYFSETQRNKGNFPGRFSGRQFSNSRSEMNVSTLELGDSALYLCASSPRVLAGATSSEQFFGPGTRLTVL.